The source of this T cell receptor beta chain is a study of T cell responses to AZD1222 COVID-19 vaccine. The V segment lost 4 bases and the J segment 4 bases; nucleotides outside the gene matches: 12. This CDR3 is 16 amino acids long. Germline V gene data show CDR1 as MGHRA and CDR2 as YSYEKL. The assay was immunoSEQ multiplex PCR, and TCRdb's table has in-frame clones only and misses some. The data contain roughly 140,000 clones, about 87% of them singletons. The specimen comprised peripheral blood, sampled on day 0 of MenACWY control vaccination. This chain joins TRBV4-1 and TRBJ1-2; 7 bases fit TRBD1. The clonotype comes from an adult in good health. The CDR3 region is CASSPQPSGTAYGYTF. The CDR3 coding sequence is TGCGCCAGCAGCCCTCAACCATCCGGGACAGCCTATGGCTACACCTTC.